The source of this T cell receptor beta chain is a study of T cells in localized non-small cell lung cancer. Sequenced by immunoSEQ multiplex PCR; TCRdb stores in-frame clones only, minus some. The data contain 25,000 to 40,000 clones, around 80% of them singletons. CDR1 and CDR2 (germline): GTSNPN, SVGIG (reference sequence). There are 14 residues in the CDR3. The V end was cut by 2 bases, the J end by 4 bases, with 14 bases between. Findings and caveats of the study: Highest T cell clonality was seen in uninvolved adjacent lung, surpassing that measured in tumor. Analysis by sequencing included only one tumor region, so heterogeneity remains possible. Higher blood T cell density went with longer overall survival. Median detection of top 100 tumor clones in adjacent lung was about 52 clones.

About this clone: Antigen unknown.

J is TRBJ1-2 and V is TRBV30, with a weak D call TRBD1 (6 bases). This sequence was found in a male donor older than 55 with stage III squamous cell lung carcinoma. The sample here was peripheral blood, taken before any cancer treatment. CDR3 protein: CAWSRQVWVYGYTF. Written as DNA, the CDR3 is TGTGCCTGGAGTCGACAGGTTTGGGTCTATGGCTACACCTTC. The full variable domain, completed using reference TRBV30 and TRBJ1-2, is SQTIHQWPATLVQPVGSPLSLECTVEGTSNPNLYWYRQAAGRGLQLLFYSVGIGQISSEVPQNLSASRPQDRQFILSSKKLLLSDSGFYLCAWSRQVWVYGYTFGSGTRLTVV.